Below are 15 T cell receptor beta chains sequenced from a single sample in a study of early T cells in non-severe SARS-CoV-2 infection. TCRdb reprocessed the 5' RACE reads via MiXCR and lists one record per CDR3 protein. The sample includes roughly 100,000 distinct CDR3 sequences, roughly 14% of them seen just once. Material: whole blood. The receptor source for this set is an adult who was a healthcare worker with PCR-confirmed SARS-CoV-2 infection or an uninfected control (not recorded which).

Many counts were recorded for this clonotype. V usage is TRBV7-6 and J usage is TRBJ2-5, with D unresolved. The ends were cut back, 5 bases at V and 2 bases at J, with 9 bases in the middle. CDR1 SGHVS and CDR2 FNYEAQ come from the germline V gene. This CDR3 has 13 amino acids. The CDR3 DNA reads as TGTGCCAGCAGCCTTAGCCCGCAAGAGACCCAGTACTTC. Protein product: CASSLSPQETQYF.

The chain combines TRBV5-1 with TRBJ2-7; TRBD2 matches 8 bases. V gave up 2 bases and J gave up 5 bases; unmatched junction bases: 6. Germline V gives CDR1 SGHRS, CDR2 YFSETQ. The CDR3 runs to 14 residues. CDR3: CASSFSGNRNEQYF. As DNA, the CDR3 is TGCGCCAGCAGCTTTAGCGGGAACAGAAACGAGCAGTACTTC.

The V gene is TRBV25-1, the J gene TRBJ2-3; D not certain. Germline CDR1 is MGHDK and CDR2 is SYGVNS. V was trimmed by 5 bases and J by 2 bases, leaving 11 bases between them. The CDR3 totals 14 residues. CDR3 sequence reads: CASSSPGSTDTQYF. The CDR3 coding sequence is TGTGCCAGCAGTTCTCCCGGGTCCACAGATACGCAGTATTTT.

The rearrangement uses TRBV11-2 and TRBJ2-1; 7 nucleotides align to TRBD2. Germline V gives CDR1 SGHAT, CDR2 FQNNGV. The V gene end was trimmed by 7 bases and the J gene end by 3 bases; junction bases not matched to a gene: 12. There are 16 residues in the CDR3. The CDR3 DNA follows: TGTGCCAGCAAACTCTCCGGGCGGGAGTTCTACAATGAGCAGTTCTTC. Protein sequence: CASKLSGREFYNEQFF. The variable domain in full, completed from reference TRBV11-2 and TRBJ2-1, reads EAGVAQSPRYKIIEKRQSVAFWCNPISGHATLYWYQQILGQGPKLLIQFQNNGVVDDSQLPKDRFSAERLKGVDSTLKIQPAKLEDSAVYLCASKLSGREFYNEQFFGPGTRLTVL.

This clonotype was recorded at least ten times. The rearrangement uses TRBV11-2 and TRBJ2-7; 10 bases match TRBD2. Trimming at V came to 3 bases and at J to 1 base, leaving 9 bases not matched to a gene. The germline V gene has CDR1 SGHAT and CDR2 FQNNGV. This CDR3 comprises 17 residues. In DNA, the CDR3 is TGTGCCAGCAGCTTCACGGGTAGCGGGAGGTTTTCCTACGAGCAGTACTTC. Its protein product is CASSFTGSGRFSYEQYF.

This clonotype has just a few counts. The V gene is TRBV28, the J gene TRBJ2-1; D not resolved. The CDR3 runs 15 residues. Germline CDR1 is MDHEN and CDR2 is SYDVKM. With 6 bases removed from V and 0 bases from J, the gap between germline ends came to 12 bases. CDR3 DNA: TGTGCCAGCAGAGCGTACACCAGCTCCTACAATGAGCAGTTCTTC. Translation gives CASRAYTSSYNEQFF.

This clonotype was recorded a few times. The chain links TRBV28 to TRBJ2-2, with 13 bases aligning to TRBD2. Trimming removed 3 bases from V and 5 bases from J; junction bases left unmatched: 3. In germline, CDR1 is MDHEN, CDR2 SYDVKM. The CDR3 has 16 residues. The CDR3 region has the DNA TGTGCCAGCAGTTTTACTAGCGGGAGGGGTACCGGGGAGCTGTTTTTT. Amino acid sequence: CASSFTSGRGTGELFF.

This clonotype has a handful of counts. The V gene is TRBV20-1, the J gene TRBJ2-1; TRBD1 might be the D (5 bases). V was shortened by 5 bases and J by 2 bases, with 16 bases between the two germline ends. Per germline, CDR1 DFQATT and CDR2 SNEGSKA (reference sequence). The CDR3 has 15 amino acids. CDR3 sequence reads: CSAFGPRVPYNEQFF. CDR3 bases: TGCAGTGCTTTTGGCCCCAGGGTTCCCTACAATGAGCAGTTCTTC.

The V and J genes are TRBV12-3 or TRBV12-4 and TRBJ2-6, with 7 bases lining up with TRBD1. J was trimmed by 2 bases and V by 3 bases; bases with no gene match: 16. This CDR3 region has 20 residues. The CDR3 protein is CASSFPKTGTALTGANVLTF. CDR3 sequence (DNA): TGTGCCAGCAGTTTCCCAAAAACCGGGACAGCACTGACTGGGGCCAACGTCCTGACTTTC.

CDR3 protein: CSVNGALAGNEQFF. CDR3 DNA sequence: TGCAGTGTGAATGGTGCTTTAGCGGGCAATGAGCAGTTCTTC. V usage is TRBV20-1 and J usage is TRBJ2-1; 7 bases align to TRBD2. The trim removed 7 bases at V and 6 bases at J, leaving 12 bases unmatched. This CDR3 has 14 amino acids. Germline CDR1 reads DFQATT; CDR2 reads SNEGSKA (reference sequence).

This clonotype turned up a few times. This chain uses TRBV28 with TRBJ2-1; 8 positions agree with TRBD2. Trimming took 3 bases from V and 6 from J; bases not matched to a gene: 7. This CDR3 has 15 residues. Germline loops: CDR1 MDHEN, CDR2 SYDVKM. Here the CDR3 DNA reads TGTGCCAGCAGTTTTCTAGCGGGTAGGGGCAATGAGCAGTTCTTC. Encoded protein: CASSFLAGRGNEQFF. Full variable domain (missing parts from reference TRBV28 and TRBJ2-1): DVKVTQSSRYLVKRTGEKVFLECVQDMDHENMFWYRQDPGLGLRLIYFSYDVKMKEKGDIPEGYSVSREKKERFSLILESASTNQTSMYLCASSFLAGRGNEQFFGPGTRLTVL.

This clonotype showed up many times. The gene calls are TRBV29-1 and TRBJ2-1; D is perhaps TRBD1 (5 bases). Trimming took 6 bases from V and 6 from J, leaving 9 bases between them. In germline, CDR1 is SQVTM, CDR2 ANQGSEA. This CDR3 spans 11 amino acids. CDR3 residues: CSVNTGNEQFF. DNA of the CDR3: TGCAGCGTCAACACAGGCAATGAGCAGTTCTTC.

This clonotype was counted only a few times. The V call is TRBV12-3 or TRBV12-4, the J call TRBJ2-5; D remains unclear. This CDR3 has 12 amino acids. Trimming stripped 3 bases from V and 5 bases from J, with 7 bases between. The CDR3 loop is CASSFGRETQYF. The CDR3 nucleotides read TGTGCCAGCAGTTTCGGTAGGGAGACCCAGTACTTC.

There are a few counts of this clonotype. V gene TRBV7-9 combines with J gene TRBJ2-1; TRBD2 might be the D (5 bases). CDR1 is SEHNR and CDR2 is FQNEAQ in the germline V gene (reference sequence). CDR3 size: 15 residues. Between the trimmed V and J ends, which lost 5 bases and 3 bases, there was a span of 14 bases. The CDR3 sequence: CASSPSGESYNEQFF. The CDR3 DNA is TGTGCCAGCAGCCCCAGCGGAGAGAGCTACAATGAGCAGTTCTTC.

Ten or more counts support this clonotype. This chain links TRBV10-1 with TRBJ1-1; D is unclear. CDR1 and CDR2 from the germline V gene are WNHNN and SYGVQD (reference sequence). The germline V and J ends were trimmed by 5 bases and 7 bases, with 11 bases remaining between them. CDR3 size: 12 residues. The CDR3 spells CASSPSLGEAFF. The CDR3 nucleotides read TGCGCCAGCAGTCCCTCCCTGGGTGAAGCTTTCTTT.